This is a list of T cell receptor beta chains from one sample in a study of cytomegalovirus exposure and HLA in healthy donors. TCRdb's copy holds only in-frame clones and misses some; the assay was immunoSEQ multiplex PCR. The repertoire holds 55,000 to 85,000 clones, with 86% as singletons. Sequencing used PBMCs. These receptors originate from a woman aged 25 to 39 in good health and CMV-seronegative. Both conserved end residues are part of each CDR3. A D gene is named only where the DNA matches it firmly. Size is stated for part of the rows, as once, few or many counts, or as a class when the clone is expanded.

abundance,d_gene,v_gene,j_gene,CDR3aa,CDR3nt
NA,NA,TRBV28,TRBJ1-2,CASSFAGINYGYTF,TGTGCCAGCAGTTTTGCGGGCATTAACTATGGCTACACCTTC
NA,NA,TRBV7-6,TRBJ1-5,CASSPAVSNQPQHF,TGTGCCAGCAGCCCGGCGGTTAGCAATCAGCCCCAGCATTTT
few,NA,TRBV28,TRBJ1-5,CASSLLGDGGNQPQHF,TGTGCCAGCAGTTTACTAGGGGATGGGGGCAATCAGCCCCAGCATTTT
NA,TRBD1,TRBV28,TRBJ1-2,CASSSSLGQGDLYGYTF,TGTGCCAGCAGTTCATCCTTGGGACAGGGAGACCTCTATGGCTACACCTTC
once,TRBD1,TRBV5-1,TRBJ1-5,CASSFQGGHQPQHF,TGCGCCAGCAGCTTCCAGGGGGGACATCAGCCCCAGCATTTT
NA,TRBD1,TRBV9,TRBJ2-7,CASSFGTGPNEQYF,TGTGCCAGCAGCTTTGGGACAGGCCCCAACGAGCAGTACTTC
NA,NA,TRBV5-1,TRBJ2-3,CASSLMGADFTDTQYF,TGCGCCAGCAGCTTGATGGGGGCGGACTTCACAGATACGCAGTATTTT
few,NA,TRBV5-1,TRBJ1-1,CASSLEGQNTEAFF,TGCGCCAGCAGCTTGGAGGGACAGAACACTGAAGCTTTCTTT
NA,TRBD1,TRBV6-1,TRBJ1-2,CASSEAISKDRGYGYTF,TGTGCCAGCAGTGAAGCCATCTCCAAGGACAGGGGGTATGGCTACACCTTC
NA,NA,TRBV5-6,TRBJ1-5,CASNTRAHGPQHF,TGTGCCAGCAACACCAGGGCGCATGGGCCCCAGCATTTT
NA,NA,TRBV5-1,TRBJ1-5,CASSLAPSQPQHF,TGCGCCAGCAGCTTGGCACCGAGTCAGCCCCAGCATTTT
NA,TRBD2,TRBV5-1,TRBJ2-5,CASSPGTSGRADWETQYF,TGCGCCAGCAGTCCCGGGACTAGCGGGAGGGCCGATTGGGAGACCCAGTACTTC
NA,NA,TRBV21-1,TRBJ2-1,CASSPFARELYNEQFF,TGTGCCAGCAGCCCCTTTGCGAGGGAACTCTACAATGAGCAGTTCTTC
NA,NA,TRBV7-3,TRBJ2-7,CASSPRGAREGEQYF,TGTGCCAGCAGCCCCCGCGGGGCTAGAGAGGGCGAGCAGTACTTC
few,NA,TRBV4-1,TRBJ1-3,CASSQGQKYSGNTIYF,TGCGCCAGCAGCCAAGGGCAGAAATACTCTGGAAACACCATATATTTT